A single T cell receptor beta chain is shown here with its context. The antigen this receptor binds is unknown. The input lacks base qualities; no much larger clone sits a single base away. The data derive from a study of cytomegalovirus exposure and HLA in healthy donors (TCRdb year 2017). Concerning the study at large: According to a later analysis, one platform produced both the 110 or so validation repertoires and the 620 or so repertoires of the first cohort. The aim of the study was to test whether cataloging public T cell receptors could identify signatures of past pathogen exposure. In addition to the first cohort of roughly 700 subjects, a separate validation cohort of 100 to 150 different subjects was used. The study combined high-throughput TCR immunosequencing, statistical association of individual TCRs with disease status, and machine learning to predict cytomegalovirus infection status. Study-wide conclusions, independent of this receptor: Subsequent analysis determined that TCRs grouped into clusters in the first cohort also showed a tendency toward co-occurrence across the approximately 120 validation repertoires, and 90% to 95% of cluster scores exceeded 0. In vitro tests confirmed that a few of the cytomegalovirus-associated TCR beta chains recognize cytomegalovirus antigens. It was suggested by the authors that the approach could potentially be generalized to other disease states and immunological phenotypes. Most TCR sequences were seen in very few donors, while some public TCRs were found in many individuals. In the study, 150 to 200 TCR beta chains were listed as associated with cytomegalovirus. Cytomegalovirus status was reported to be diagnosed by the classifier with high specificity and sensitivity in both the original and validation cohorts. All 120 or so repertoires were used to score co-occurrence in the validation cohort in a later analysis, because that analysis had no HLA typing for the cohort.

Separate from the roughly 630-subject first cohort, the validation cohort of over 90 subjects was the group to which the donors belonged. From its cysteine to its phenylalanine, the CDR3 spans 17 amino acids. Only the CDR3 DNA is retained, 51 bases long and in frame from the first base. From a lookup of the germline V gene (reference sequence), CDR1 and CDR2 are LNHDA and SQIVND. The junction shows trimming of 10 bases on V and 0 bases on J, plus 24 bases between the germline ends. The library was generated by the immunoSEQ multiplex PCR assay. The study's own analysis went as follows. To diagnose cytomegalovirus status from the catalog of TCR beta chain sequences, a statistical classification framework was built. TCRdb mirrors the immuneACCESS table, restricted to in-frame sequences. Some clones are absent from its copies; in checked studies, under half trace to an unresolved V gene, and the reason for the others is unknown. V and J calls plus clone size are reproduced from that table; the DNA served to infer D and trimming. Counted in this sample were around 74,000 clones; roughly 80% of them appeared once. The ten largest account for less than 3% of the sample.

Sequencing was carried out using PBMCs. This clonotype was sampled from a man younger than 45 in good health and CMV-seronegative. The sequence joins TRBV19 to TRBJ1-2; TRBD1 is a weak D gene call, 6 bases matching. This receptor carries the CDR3 CATKDIRDMDSNYGYTF. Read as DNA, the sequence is TGTGCCACTAAAGATATCCGGGACATGGACTCTAACTATGGCTACACCTTC.